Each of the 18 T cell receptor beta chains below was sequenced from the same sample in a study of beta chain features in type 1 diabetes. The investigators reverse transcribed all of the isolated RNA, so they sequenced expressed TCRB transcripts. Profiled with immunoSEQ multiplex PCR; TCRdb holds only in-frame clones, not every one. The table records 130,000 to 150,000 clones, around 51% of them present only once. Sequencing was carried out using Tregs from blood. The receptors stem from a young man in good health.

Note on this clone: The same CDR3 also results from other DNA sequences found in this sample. CDR3: CSVGDTEAFF. The CDR3 DNA follows: TGCAGCGTTGGCGACACTGAAGCTTTCTTT. This chain links TRBV29-1 with TRBJ1-1; D gene uncertain. With 4 bases removed from V and 3 bases from J, the gap between germline ends came to 3 bases. This CDR3 spans 10 amino acids. CDR1 SQVTM and CDR2 ANQGSEA come from the germline V gene.

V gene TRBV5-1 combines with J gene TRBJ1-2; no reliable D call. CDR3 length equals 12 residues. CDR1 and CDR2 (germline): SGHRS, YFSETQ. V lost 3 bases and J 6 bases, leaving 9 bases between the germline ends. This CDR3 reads CASSSTRNGYTF. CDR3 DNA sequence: TGCGCCAGCAGCTCGACAAGGAATGGCTACACCTTC.

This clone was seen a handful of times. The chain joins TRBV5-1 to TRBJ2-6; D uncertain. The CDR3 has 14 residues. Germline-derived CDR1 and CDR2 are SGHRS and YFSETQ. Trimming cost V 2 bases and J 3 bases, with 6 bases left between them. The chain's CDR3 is CASSLSGGANVLTF. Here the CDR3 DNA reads TGCGCCAGCAGCTTATCAGGTGGGGCCAACGTCCTGACTTTC.

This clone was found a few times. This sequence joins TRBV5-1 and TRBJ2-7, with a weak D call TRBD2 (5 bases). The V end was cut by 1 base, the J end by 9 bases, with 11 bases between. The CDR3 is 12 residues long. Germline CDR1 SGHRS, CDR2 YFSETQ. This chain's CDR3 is CASSLNGIGQYF. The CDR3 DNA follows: TGCGCCAGCAGCTTGAACGGGATCGGGCAGTACTTC.

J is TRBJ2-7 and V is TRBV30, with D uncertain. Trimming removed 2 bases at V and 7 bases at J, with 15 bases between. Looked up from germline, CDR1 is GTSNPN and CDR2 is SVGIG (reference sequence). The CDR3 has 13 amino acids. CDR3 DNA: TGTGCCTGGAGTCTTCGGGTCCTCGGAGAGCAGTACTTC. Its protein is CAWSLRVLGEQYF.

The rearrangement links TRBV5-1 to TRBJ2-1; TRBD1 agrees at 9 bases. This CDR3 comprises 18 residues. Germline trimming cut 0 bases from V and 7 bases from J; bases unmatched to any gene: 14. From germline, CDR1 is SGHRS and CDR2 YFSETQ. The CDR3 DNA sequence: TGCGCCAGCAGCTTGGCCGGGACAGGGTTGTCGGGGAGGAATGAGCAGTTCTTC. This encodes CASSLAGTGLSGRNEQFF.

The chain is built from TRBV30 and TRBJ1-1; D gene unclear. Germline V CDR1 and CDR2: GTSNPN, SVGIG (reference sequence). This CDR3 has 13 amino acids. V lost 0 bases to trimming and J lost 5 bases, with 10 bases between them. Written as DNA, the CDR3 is TGTGCCTGGAGTGTGGCCCACGTGACTGAAGCTTTCTTT. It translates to CAWSVAHVTEAFF.

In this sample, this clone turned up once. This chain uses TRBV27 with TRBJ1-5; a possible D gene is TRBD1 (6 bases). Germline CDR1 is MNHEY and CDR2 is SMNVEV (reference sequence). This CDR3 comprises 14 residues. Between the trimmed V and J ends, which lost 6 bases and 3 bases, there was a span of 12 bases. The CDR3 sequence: CASSYQGPNQPQHF. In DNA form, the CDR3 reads TGTGCCAGCAGCTACCAGGGGCCCAATCAGCCCCAGCATTTT.

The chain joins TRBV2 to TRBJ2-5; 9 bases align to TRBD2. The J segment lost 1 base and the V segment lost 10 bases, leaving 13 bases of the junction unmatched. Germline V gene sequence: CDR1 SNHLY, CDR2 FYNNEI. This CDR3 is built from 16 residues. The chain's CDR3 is CATHPGAGGIQETQYF. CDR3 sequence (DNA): TGTGCCACCCACCCCGGGGCGGGAGGGATCCAAGAGACCCAGTACTTC.

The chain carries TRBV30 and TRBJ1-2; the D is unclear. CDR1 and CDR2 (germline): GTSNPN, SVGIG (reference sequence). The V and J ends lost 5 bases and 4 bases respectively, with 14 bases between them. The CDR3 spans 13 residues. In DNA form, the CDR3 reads TGTGCCTGGGTGGACGGAGGAACCTATGGCTACACCTTC. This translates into CAWVDGGTYGYTF.

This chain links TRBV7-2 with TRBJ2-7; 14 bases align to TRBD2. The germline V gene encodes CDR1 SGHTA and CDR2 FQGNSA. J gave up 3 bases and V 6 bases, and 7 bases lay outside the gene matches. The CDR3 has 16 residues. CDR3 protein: CASRRLAGGIFYEQYF. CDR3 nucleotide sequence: TGTGCCAGCAGGCGACTAGCGGGAGGGATTTTCTACGAGCAGTACTTC.

In nucleotides, the CDR3 is TGTGCCAGCAGTAGGGACAGCTTGAACACTGAAGCTTTCTTT. It translates to CASSRDSLNTEAFF. This chain connects TRBV2 to TRBJ1-1; 7 bases line up with TRBD1. Trimming took 5 bases from V and 0 from J; bases not matched to a gene: 3. This CDR3 comprises 14 residues. Germline-derived CDR1 and CDR2 are SNHLY and FYNNEI. Drawing the rest from reference TRBV2 and TRBJ1-1, the complete variable domain is EPEVTQTPSHQVTQMGQEVILRCVPISNHLYFYWYRQILGQKVEFLVSFYNNEISEKSEIFDDQFSVERPDGSNFTLKIRSTKLEDSAMYFCASSRDSLNTEAFFGQGTRLTVV.

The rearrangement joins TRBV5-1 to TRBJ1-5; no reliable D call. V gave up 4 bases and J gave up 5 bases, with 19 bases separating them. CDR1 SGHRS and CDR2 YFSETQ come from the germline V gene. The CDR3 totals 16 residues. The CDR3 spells CASSAQPAGFDQPQHF. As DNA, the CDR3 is TGCGCCAGCAGCGCCCAACCGGCGGGGTTTGATCAGCCCCAGCATTTT. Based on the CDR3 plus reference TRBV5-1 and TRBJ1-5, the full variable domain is KAGVTQTPRYLIKTRGQQVTLSCSPISGHRSVSWYQQTPGQGLQFLFEYFSETQRNKGNFPGRFSGRQFSNSRSEMNVSTLELGDSALYLCASSAQPAGFDQPQHFGDGTRLSIL.

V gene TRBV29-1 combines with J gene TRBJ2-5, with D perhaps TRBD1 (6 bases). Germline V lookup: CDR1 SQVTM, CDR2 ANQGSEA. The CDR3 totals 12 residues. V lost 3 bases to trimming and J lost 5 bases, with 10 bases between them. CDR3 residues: CSVDMGAETQYF. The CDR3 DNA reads TGCAGCGTTGACATGGGGGCGGAGACCCAGTACTTC.

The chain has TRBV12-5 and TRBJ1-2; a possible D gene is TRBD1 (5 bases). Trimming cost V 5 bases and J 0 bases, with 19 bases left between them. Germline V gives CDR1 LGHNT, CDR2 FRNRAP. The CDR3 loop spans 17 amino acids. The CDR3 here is CASGTPDLTEANYGYTF. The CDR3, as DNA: TGTGCTAGTGGTACACCGGACCTGACAGAAGCTAACTATGGCTACACCTTC. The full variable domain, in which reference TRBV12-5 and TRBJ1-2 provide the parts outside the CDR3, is DARVTQTPRHKVTEMGQEVTMRCQPILGHNTVFWYRQTMMQGLELLAYFRNRAPLDDSGMPKDRFSAEMPDATLATLKIQPSEPRDSAVYFCASGTPDLTEANYGYTFGSGTRLTVV.

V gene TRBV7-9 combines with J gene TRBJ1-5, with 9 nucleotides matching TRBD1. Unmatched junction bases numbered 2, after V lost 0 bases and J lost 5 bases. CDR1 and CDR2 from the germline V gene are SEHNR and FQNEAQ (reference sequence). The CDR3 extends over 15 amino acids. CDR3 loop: CASSLAGQGHQPQHF. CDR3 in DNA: TGTGCCAGCAGCTTAGCGGGACAGGGCCATCAGCCCCAGCATTTT.

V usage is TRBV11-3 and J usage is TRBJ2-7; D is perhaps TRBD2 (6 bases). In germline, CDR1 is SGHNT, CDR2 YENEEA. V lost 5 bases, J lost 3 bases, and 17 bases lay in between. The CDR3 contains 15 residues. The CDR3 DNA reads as TGTGCCAGCAGCCTAACTACGGGACTTCACTACGAGCAGTACTTC. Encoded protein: CASSLTTGLHYEQYF.

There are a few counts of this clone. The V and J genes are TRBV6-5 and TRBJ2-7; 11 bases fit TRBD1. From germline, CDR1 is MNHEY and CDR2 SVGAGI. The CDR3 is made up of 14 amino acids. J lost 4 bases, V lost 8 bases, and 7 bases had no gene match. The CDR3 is CASYRDRGGYEQYF. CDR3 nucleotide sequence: TGTGCCAGCTACCGGGACAGGGGGGGGTACGAGCAGTACTTC.